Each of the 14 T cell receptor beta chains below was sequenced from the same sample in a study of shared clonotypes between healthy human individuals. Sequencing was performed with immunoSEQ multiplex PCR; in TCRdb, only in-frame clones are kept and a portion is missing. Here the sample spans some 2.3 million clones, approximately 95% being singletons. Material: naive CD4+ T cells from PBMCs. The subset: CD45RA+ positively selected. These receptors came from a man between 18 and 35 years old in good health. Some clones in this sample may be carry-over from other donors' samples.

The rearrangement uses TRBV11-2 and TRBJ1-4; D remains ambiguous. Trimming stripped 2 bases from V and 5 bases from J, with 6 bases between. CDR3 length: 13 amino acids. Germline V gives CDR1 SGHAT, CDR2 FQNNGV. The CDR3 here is CASSLSLNEKLFF. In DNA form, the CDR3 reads TGTGCCAGCAGCTTAAGCCTGAATGAAAAACTGTTTTTT.

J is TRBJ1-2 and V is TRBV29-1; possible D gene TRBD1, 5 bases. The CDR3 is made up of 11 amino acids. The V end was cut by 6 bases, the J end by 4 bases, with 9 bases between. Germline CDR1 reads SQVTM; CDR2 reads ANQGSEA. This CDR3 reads CSVDGGYGYTF. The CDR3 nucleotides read TGCAGCGTCGACGGGGGCTATGGCTACACCTTC.

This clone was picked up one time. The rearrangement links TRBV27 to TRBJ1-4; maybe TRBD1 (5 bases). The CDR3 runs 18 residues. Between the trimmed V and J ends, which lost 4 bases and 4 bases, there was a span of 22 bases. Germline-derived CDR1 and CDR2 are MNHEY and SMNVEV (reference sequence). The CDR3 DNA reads TGTGCCAGCAGTTCCCCCCTCAGGGTAGGGCTACATAATGAAAAACTGTTTTTT. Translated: CASSSPLRVGLHNEKLFF.

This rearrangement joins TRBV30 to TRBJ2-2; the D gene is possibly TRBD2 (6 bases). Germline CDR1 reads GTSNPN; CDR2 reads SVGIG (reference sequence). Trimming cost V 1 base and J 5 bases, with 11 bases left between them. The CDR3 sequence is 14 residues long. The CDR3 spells CAWSGGSGTGELFF. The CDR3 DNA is TGTGCCTGGAGTGGAGGGAGCGGGACCGGGGAGCTGTTTTTT.

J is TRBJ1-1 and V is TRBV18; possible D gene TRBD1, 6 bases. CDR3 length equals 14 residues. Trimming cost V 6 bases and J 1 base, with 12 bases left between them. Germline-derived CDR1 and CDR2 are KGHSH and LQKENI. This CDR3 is CASSPGGWNTEAFF. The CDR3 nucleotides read TGTGCCAGCTCCCCGGGGGGCTGGAACACTGAAGCTTTCTTT.

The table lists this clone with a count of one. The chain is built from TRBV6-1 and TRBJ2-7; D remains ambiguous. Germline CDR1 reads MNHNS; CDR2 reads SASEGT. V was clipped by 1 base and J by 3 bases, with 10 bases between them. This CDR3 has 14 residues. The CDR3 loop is CASSEGTVLYEQYF. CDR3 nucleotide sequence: TGTGCCAGCAGTGAAGGGACGGTCCTCTACGAGCAGTACTTC.

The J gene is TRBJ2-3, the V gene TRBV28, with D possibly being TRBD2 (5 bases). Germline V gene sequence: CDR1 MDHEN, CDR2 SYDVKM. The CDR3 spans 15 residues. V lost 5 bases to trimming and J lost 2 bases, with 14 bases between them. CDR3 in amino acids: CASSGLASTTDTQYF. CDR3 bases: TGTGCCAGCAGTGGTCTAGCATCAACCACAGATACGCAGTATTTT.

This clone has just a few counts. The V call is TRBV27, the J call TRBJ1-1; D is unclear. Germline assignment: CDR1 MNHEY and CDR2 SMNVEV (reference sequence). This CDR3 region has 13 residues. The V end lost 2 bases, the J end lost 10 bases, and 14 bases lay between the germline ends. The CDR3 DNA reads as TGTGCCAGCAGTTTACAGGTTCATTCCAGAGCTTTCTTT. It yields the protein CASSLQVHSRAFF.

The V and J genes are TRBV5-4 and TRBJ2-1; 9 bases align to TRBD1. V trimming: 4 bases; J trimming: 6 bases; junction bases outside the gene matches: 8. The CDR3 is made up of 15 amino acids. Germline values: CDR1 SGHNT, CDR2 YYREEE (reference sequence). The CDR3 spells CASSTTGGAGNEQFF. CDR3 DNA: TGTGCCAGCAGCACAACAGGGGGCGCGGGCAATGAGCAGTTCTTC.

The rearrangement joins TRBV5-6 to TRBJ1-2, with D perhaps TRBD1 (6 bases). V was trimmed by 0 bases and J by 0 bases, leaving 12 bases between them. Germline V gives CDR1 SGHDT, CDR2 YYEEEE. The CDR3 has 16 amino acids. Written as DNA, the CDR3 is TGTGCCAGCAGCTTGGATCAGGGGTCTACTAACTATGGCTACACCTTC. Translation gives CASSLDQGSTNYGYTF.

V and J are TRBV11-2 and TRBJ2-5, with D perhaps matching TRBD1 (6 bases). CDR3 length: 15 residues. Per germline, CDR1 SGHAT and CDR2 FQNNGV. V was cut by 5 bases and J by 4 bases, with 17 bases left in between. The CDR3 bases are TGTGCCAGCAGCCACTACGGACAGCCCGGAGAGACCCAGTACTTC. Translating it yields CASSHYGQPGETQYF.

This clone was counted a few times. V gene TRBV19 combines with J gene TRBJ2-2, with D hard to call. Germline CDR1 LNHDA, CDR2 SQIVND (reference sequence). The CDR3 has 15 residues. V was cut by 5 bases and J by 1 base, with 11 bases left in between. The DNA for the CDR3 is TGTGCCAGTAGTCTACGGTCTCTGAACACCGGGGAGCTGTTTTTT. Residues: CASSLRSLNTGELFF.

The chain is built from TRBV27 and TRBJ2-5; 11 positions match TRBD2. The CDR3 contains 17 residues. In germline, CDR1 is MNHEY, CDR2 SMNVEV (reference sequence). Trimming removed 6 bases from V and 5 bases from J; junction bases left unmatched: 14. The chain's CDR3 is CASSPTSTSGTPETQYF. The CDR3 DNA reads TGTGCCAGCAGCCCCACATCGACTAGCGGGACTCCTGAGACCCAGTACTTC.

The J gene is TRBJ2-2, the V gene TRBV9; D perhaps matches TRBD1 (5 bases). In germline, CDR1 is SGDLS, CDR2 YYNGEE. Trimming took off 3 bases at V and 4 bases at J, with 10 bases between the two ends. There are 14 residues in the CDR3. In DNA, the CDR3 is TGTGCCAGCAGCGCTTCAGGGTTCACCGGGGAGCTGTTTTTT. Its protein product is CASSASGFTGELFF.